This T cell receptor beta chain is from a study of beta chain features in type 1 diabetes. Study information: Analysis included under 120,000,000 sorted cells drawn from all samples. The study's findings and limits: Shortening of TCRB CDR3s, moderate but significant, appeared in all four CD4+ subsets of Type 1 diabetes patients.

A remark on this clone: Its target is not known.

Cell sorting via CD45RO/CCR7/CD25/CD127/CD95/CD27 was performed to obtain CD4+ naive, central memory, regulatory and stem cell-like memory cells. The V end was cut by 0 bases, the J end by 2 bases, with 6 bases between. This CDR3 is 14 amino acids long. The germline gives CDR1 SGHRS, CDR2 YFSETQ. TCRB transcripts that were expressed got sequenced, as all of the isolated RNA had been reverse transcribed. TCRdb keeps only in-frame clones here, not all; method: immunoSEQ multiplex PCR. The data contain approximately 150,000 clones, roughly an eighth of them singletons. The chain uses TRBV5-1 and TRBJ1-3; no definite D call. The clonotype was recovered from a young man with type 1 diabetes. Sequencing was done on a sample of central memory CD4+ T cells from blood. The DNA of the CDR3 is TGCGCCAGCAGCTTGGGGCAGACTGGAAACACCATATATTTT. Amino acid sequence: CASSLGQTGNTIYF.